The 28 T cell receptor beta chains in this list originate from one sample, sequenced in a study of T cells in Graves' hyperthyroidism and ophthalmopathy (dated by TCRdb to between 2019 and 2020). The method was multiplex PCR. Sequenced using an Illumina HiSeq 2000. The TCR beta CDR3 regions were amplified from RNA transcripts. The TCR CDR3 was subjected to a first round of RT-PCR using the HTBI primer set and the Qiagen OneStep RT-PCR kit. TCRdb redid the processing of the public reads, applying fastp at Q25 and MiXCR, and retained in-frame beta chains. Under each unique CDR3 protein, matching rows form one entry showing the most common genes and DNA. Across this sample there are 600,000 to 850,000 distinct CDR3 sequences, with about 19% seen only once. Of the sample, 15% to 20% falls within the top ten clones. The specimen was blood. All receptors come from a woman between 50 and 59 years old with Graves' hyperthyroidism that later progressed to Graves' ophthalmopathy.

The V call is TRBV5-4, the J call TRBJ2-3; no reliable D call. Germline V CDR1 and CDR2: SGHNT, YYREEE (reference sequence). The CDR3 totals 14 residues. Trimming left V 1 base short and J 3 bases short, with 9 bases between. CDR3: CASSLLGPTDTQYF. For the CDR3, the DNA is TGTGCCAGCAGCTTGCTGGGTCCTACAGATACGCAGTATTTT.

This clonotype was detected a few times. V gene TRBV27 combines with J gene TRBJ2-7, with 7 bases aligning to TRBD2. V lost 5 bases to trimming and J lost 1 base; unmatched junction nucleotides: 11. Germline lookup yields CDR1 MNHEY and CDR2 SMNVEV (reference sequence). The CDR3 length is 16 residues. The CDR3 reads CASSTTAGERSYEQYF. In nucleotides, the CDR3 is TGTGCCAGCAGTACCACGGCGGGGGAGAGGTCCTACGAGCAGTACTTC.

This clonotype was recorded a few times. The chain couples TRBV5-1 to TRBJ2-2; D remains unclear. Germline CDR1 and CDR2: SGHRS and YFSETQ. CDR3 length: 15 amino acids. Trimming stripped 0 bases from V and 1 base from J, with 7 bases between. Here the CDR3 DNA reads TGCGCCAGCAGCTTGGCCAGCGTGAACACCGGGGAGCTGTTTTTT. Encoded protein: CASSLASVNTGELFF.

The table lists this clonotype with a few counts. The chain links TRBV30 to TRBJ1-4; the D gene is possibly TRBD1 (5 bases). The V gene's germline CDR1 is GTSNPN and CDR2 SVGIG (reference sequence). This CDR3 is built from 13 residues. Deletions cut 5 bases from V and 6 bases from J, with 13 bases between. CDR3 loop: CAWYEGRHEKLFF. Written as DNA, the CDR3 is TGTGCCTGGTATGAGGGGCGGCATGAAAAACTGTTTTTT.

This clonotype was recorded a few times. The chain uses TRBV3-1 and TRBJ2-2; no clear D gene. CDR1 and CDR2 from the germline V gene are LGHDT and YNNKEL (reference sequence). The CDR3 runs to 16 residues. The V end lost 0 bases, the J end lost 1 base, and 9 bases lay between the germline ends. The CDR3 region is CASSQEVTGNTGELFF. The CDR3 DNA reads TGTGCCAGCAGCCAAGAAGTGACGGGGAACACCGGGGAGCTGTTTTTT.

This clonotype occurred a few times. The chain links TRBV19 to TRBJ2-3; D remains unclear. CDR3 length equals 13 residues. The V end lost 0 bases, the J end lost 4 bases, and 5 bases lay between the germline ends. Germline V CDR1 and CDR2: LNHDA, SQIVND (reference sequence). The CDR3 region has the DNA TGTGCCAGTAGTATAGATCGGGCAGATACGCAGTATTTT. The encoded protein is CASSIDRADTQYF.

The table lists this clonotype with many counts. V gene TRBV20-1 combines with J gene TRBJ2-5; D unresolved. Germline CDR1 DFQATT, CDR2 SNEGSKA (reference sequence). CDR3 size: 12 residues. V lost 5 bases, J lost 5 bases, and 12 bases lay in between. The CDR3 region has the DNA TGCAGTGCTGCGTGGGTAGGGGAGACCCAGTACTTC. Translating it yields CSAAWVGETQYF.

In this sample, this clonotype turned up many times. Written as DNA, the CDR3 is TGCAGTGCTCAGGGCCGAAACTACGAGCAGTACTTC. The encoded protein is CSAQGRNYEQYF. J is TRBJ2-7 and V is TRBV20-1; TRBD1 might be the D (5 bases). Deletions cut 5 bases from V and 3 bases from J, with 11 bases between. Germline V lookup: CDR1 DFQATT, CDR2 SNEGSKA (reference sequence). The length of the CDR3 is 12 residues.

This clonotype was found a few times. The genes are TRBV7-2 and TRBJ2-3; 10 bases fit TRBD1. The CDR3 totals 13 residues. Looked up from germline, CDR1 is SGHTA and CDR2 is FQGNSA. V lost 3 bases, J lost 15 bases, and 9 bases stayed unmatched. CDR3 sequence: CASSFWSGQGSYF. In DNA form, the CDR3 reads TGTGCCAGCAGCTTTTGGTCGGGACAGGGGTCATATTTT.

This chain connects TRBV5-1 to TRBJ2-3; a possible D gene is TRBD1 (7 bases). The length of the CDR3 is 18 residues. Trimming removed 2 bases from V and 1 base from J, with 20 bases in between. CDR1 is SGHRS, CDR2 YFSETQ, per germline. The CDR3, as DNA: TGCGCCAGCAGCTTCGGAGGGGGCCCTTTGTGGGGCACAGATACGCAGTATTTT. The encoded protein is CASSFGGGPLWGTDTQYF.

This clonotype has at least ten counts. The chain links TRBV3-1 to TRBJ2-7; 7 bases fit TRBD1. V lost 5 bases to trimming and J lost 4 bases; unmatched junction nucleotides: 5. The germline CDR1 and CDR2 sequences are LGHDT and YNNKEL (reference sequence). This CDR3 is 13 amino acids long. CDR3 in amino acids: CASSGDRPYEQYF. CDR3 nucleotides: TGTGCCAGCAGCGGGGACAGACCTTACGAGCAGTACTTC.

There are a few counts of this clonotype. The gene calls are TRBV7-3 and TRBJ2-2, with TRBD2 matching 9 bases. The V segment lost 2 bases and the J segment 4 bases; nucleotides outside the gene matches: 2. Germline assignment: CDR1 SGHTA and CDR2 FQGTGA. This CDR3 is built from 15 residues. The CDR3 region is CASSLAGGSTGELFF. Here the CDR3 DNA reads TGTGCCAGCAGCTTAGCGGGGGGGAGCACCGGGGAGCTGTTTTTT.

This clonotype has at least ten counts. V gene TRBV12-3 or TRBV12-4 combines with J gene TRBJ2-5; D ambiguous. The CDR3 covers 15 residues. V shed 6 bases and J shed 2 bases, with 16 bases lying between them. Here the CDR3 DNA reads TGTGCCAGCAGCCCGGTTCCCCAGTCTCAAGAGACCCAGTACTTC. It codes for CASSPVPQSQETQYF.

The chain links TRBV29-1 to TRBJ2-7, with D tentatively TRBD2 (6 bases). The V gene's germline CDR1 is SQVTM and CDR2 ANQGSEA. The CDR3 covers 12 residues. V gave up 3 bases and J gave up 6 bases, with 12 bases separating them. The CDR3 DNA follows: TGCAGCGTTGAGAGGGAGGTCGGCGAGCAGTACTTC. Protein: CSVEREVGEQYF.

This clonotype was seen more than once but under ten times. This chain connects TRBV20-1 to TRBJ2-3, with D perhaps TRBD2 (5 bases). Trimming pared 6 bases from V and 5 bases from J, leaving 24 bases between. This CDR3 has 16 residues. Germline values: CDR1 DFQATT, CDR2 SNEGSKA (reference sequence). CDR3 protein: CSAAAARGLAGDTQYF. The CDR3 DNA reads as TGCAGTGCAGCGGCGGCCCGCGGTTTGGCGGGAGATACGCAGTATTTT.

In this sample, this clonotype turned up a few times. CDR3 region: CASSVRTGTGGDTGELFF. The CDR3 DNA is TGTGCCAGCAGCGTACGAACCGGGACAGGGGGAGACACCGGGGAGCTGTTTTTT. V gene TRBV9 combines with J gene TRBJ2-2; 11 bases agree with TRBD1. Unmatched junction bases numbered 8, after V lost 1 base and J lost 3 bases. The CDR3 spans 18 residues. Per the germline V gene, CDR1 is SGDLS and CDR2 is YYNGEE.

This clonotype was seen at least ten times. The rearrangement uses TRBV20-1 and TRBJ2-2; 11 positions agree with TRBD1. The junction had 1 base not matched to a gene; V was cut back by 1 base and J by 0 bases. This CDR3 contains 16 residues. Per germline, CDR1 DFQATT and CDR2 SNEGSKA (reference sequence). CDR3 protein: CSARGGQGANTGELFF. The DNA for the CDR3 is TGCAGTGCTAGAGGGGGACAGGGGGCGAACACCGGGGAGCTGTTTTTT.

This clonotype was detected ten times or more. The J gene is TRBJ1-1, the V gene TRBV25-1, with TRBD1 matching over 7 bases. The CDR3 is made up of 18 amino acids. The germline gives CDR1 MGHDK, CDR2 SYGVNS. V lost 3 bases, J lost 2 bases, and 15 bases stayed unmatched. DNA for the CDR3: TGTGCCAGCAGTGACTTACAGACCGGGACAGTTGGAAACACTGAAGCTTTCTTT. Translated, it gives CASSDLQTGTVGNTEAFF.

In this sample, this clonotype turned up many times. The chain joins TRBV7-2 to TRBJ2-5; D is possibly TRBD2 (5 bases). Germline CDR1 is SGHTA and CDR2 is FQGNSA. Trimming shortened V by 3 bases and J by 6 bases, and 14 bases separated the two germline ends. The CDR3 is made up of 14 amino acids. CDR3 sequence: CASSLEVEPKTQYF. CDR3 DNA sequence: TGTGCCAGCAGCTTGGAGGTGGAGCCGAAGACCCAGTACTTC.

The genes are TRBV3-1 and TRBJ1-2; 11 nucleotides agree with TRBD1. This CDR3 contains 15 residues. The V gene's germline CDR1 is LGHDT and CDR2 YNNKEL (reference sequence). Trimming at V came to 1 base and at J to 7 bases, leaving 5 bases not matched to a gene. The CDR3 reads CASSQGTGGTVGYTF. The CDR3, as DNA: TGTGCCAGCAGCCAAGGGACAGGGGGCACAGTTGGCTACACCTTC.

This clonotype appeared many times. The chain links TRBV12-3 or TRBV12-4 to TRBJ1-1, with D hard to call. This CDR3 spans 11 amino acids. V was cut by 4 bases and J by 9 bases, with 9 bases left in between. For the CDR3, the DNA is TGTGCCAGCAGTTCAACACCGAAAGCTTTCTTT. This encodes CASSSTPKAFF.

The chain combines TRBV9 with TRBJ2-1, with 7 bases aligning to TRBD1. This CDR3 is 15 amino acids long. The junction had 3 bases not matched to a gene; V was cut back by 3 bases and J by 0 bases. Germline V gene data show CDR1 as SGDLS and CDR2 as YYNGEE. This chain's CDR3 is CASSATGLSYNEQFF. CDR3 sequence (DNA): TGTGCCAGCAGCGCGACAGGGCTCTCCTACAATGAGCAGTTCTTC.

This chain uses TRBV15 with TRBJ1-5, with 8 bases that match TRBD1. After removal of 2 bases from V and 6 bases from J, the junction contained 6 bases not matched to a gene. The CDR3 length is 15 residues. The V gene's germline CDR1 is LNHNV and CDR2 YYDKDF (reference sequence). This CDR3 is CATSRPRGQGQPQHF. CDR3 nucleotides: TGTGCCACCAGCAGACCCCGCGGACAGGGTCAGCCCCAGCATTTT.

The gene calls are TRBV12-5 and TRBJ1-6; unclear D gene. Trimming shortened V by 0 bases and J by 9 bases, and 6 bases separated the two germline ends. The CDR3 runs to 13 residues. The germline V gene encodes CDR1 LGHNT and CDR2 FRNRAP. CDR3 amino acids: CASGLVGFSPLHF. The CDR3 region has the DNA TGTGCTAGTGGTTTGGTAGGGTTTTCACCCCTCCACTTT.

Many counts were recorded for this clonotype. The V gene is TRBV20-1, the J gene TRBJ2-3; 7 bases fit TRBD1. The germline CDR1 and CDR2 sequences are DFQATT and SNEGSKA (reference sequence). The CDR3 sequence is 15 residues long. J was trimmed by 4 bases and V by 6 bases; bases with no gene match: 13. The CDR3 sequence is CSARINRGRPDTQYF. The CDR3 nucleotides are TGCAGTGCCCGAATCAACAGGGGTCGACCAGATACGCAGTATTTT.

This clonotype appeared a few times. In DNA, the CDR3 is TGTGCCACCAGTGCCTCGGGACTAGCGGGGTCTAGCACAGATACGCAGTATTTT. Translation: CATSASGLAGSSTDTQYF. V usage is TRBV24-1 and J usage is TRBJ2-3, with 13 bases identical to TRBD2. V was clipped by 5 bases and J by 0 bases; unmatched bases: 7. CDR1 and CDR2 (germline): KGHDR, SFDVKD. CDR3 length: 18 residues.

Ten or more counts support this clonotype. This chain links TRBV6-6 with TRBJ2-7; TRBD2 aligns across 7 bases. CDR1 is MNHNY, CDR2 SVGAGI, per germline (reference sequence). This CDR3 comprises 14 residues. Germline trimming cut 0 bases from V and 3 bases from J; bases unmatched to any gene: 2. The chain's CDR3 is CASSYSSGNYEQYF. The CDR3 DNA sequence: TGTGCCAGCAGTTACTCGAGCGGGAACTACGAGCAGTACTTC.

There are a few counts of this clonotype. One junction end does not reproduce the germline sequence, and a read error may be involved. The CDR3 DNA sequence: TGTGCCAACAGCTCTGGGGGCAGGACCTACGAGCAGTACTTC. This translates into CANSSGGRTYEQYF. This rearrangement joins TRBV5-6 to TRBJ2-7; a weak D match, TRBD1 (6 bases). The CDR3 has 14 amino acids. Germline CDR1 is SGHDT and CDR2 is YYEEEE.